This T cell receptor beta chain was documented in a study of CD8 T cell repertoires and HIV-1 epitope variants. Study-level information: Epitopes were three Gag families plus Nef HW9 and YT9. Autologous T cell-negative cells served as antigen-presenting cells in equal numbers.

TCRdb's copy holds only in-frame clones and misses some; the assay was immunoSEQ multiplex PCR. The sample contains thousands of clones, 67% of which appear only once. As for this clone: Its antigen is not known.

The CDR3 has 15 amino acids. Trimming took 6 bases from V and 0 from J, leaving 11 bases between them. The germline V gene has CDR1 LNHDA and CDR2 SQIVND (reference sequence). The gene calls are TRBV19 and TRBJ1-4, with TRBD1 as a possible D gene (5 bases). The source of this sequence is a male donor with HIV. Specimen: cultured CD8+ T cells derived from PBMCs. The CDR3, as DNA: TGTGCCAGTAGGAAGGGGCAGTCAACTAATGAAAAACTGTTTTTT. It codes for CASRKGQSTNEKLFF.